The 2 T cell receptor beta chains reported below all come from one sample, sequenced in a study of T cells after yellow fever vaccination. TCRdb redid the calling of the 5' RACE reads with MiXCR, one entry per CDR3 protein. The table has under 300,000 distinct CDR3 sequences, more than 6.5% seen once. The material sequenced was CD4+ T cells sorted from PBMCs, taken on the day of the yellow fever booster vaccination. These receptors were taken from a man younger than 45 who received the YFV17D yellow fever vaccine.

Worth noting for this clonotype: One end of the junction does not line up with germline, which may come from a read error. This sequence joins TRBV4-3 and TRBJ2-1; D is unresolved. Germline assignment: CDR1 LGHNA and CDR2 YSLEER. This CDR3 is 14 amino acids long. The CDR3 nucleotides read TGCGCCAGCAGACAAGAAACCCAAGGCAATGAGCAGTTCTTC. As protein: CASRQETQGNEQFF.

This chain joins TRBV19 and TRBJ2-3; 9 positions agree with TRBD2. The germline V gene has CDR1 LNHDA and CDR2 SQIVND (reference sequence). Germline trimming cut 3 bases from V and 2 bases from J; bases unmatched to any gene: 12. The CDR3 totals 18 residues. CDR3: CASSIAFLTSGPTDTQYF. The CDR3 DNA follows: TGTGCCAGTAGTATCGCATTTTTGACTAGCGGACCCACAGATACGCAGTATTTT. Using reference TRBV19 and TRBJ2-3 for the parts outside the CDR3, the full variable domain is DGGITQSPKYLFRKEGQNVTLSCEQNLNHDAMYWYRQDPGQGLRLIYYSQIVNDFQKGDIAEGYSVSREKKESFPLTVTSAQKNPTAFYLCASSIAFLTSGPTDTQYFGPGTRLTVL.